The 17 T cell receptor beta chains below come from one sample, sequenced in a study of T-cell memory formation after mild COVID-19 (dated by TCRdb to the early 2020s). Library prep was done by 5' RACE. The listed sequencing device is Illumina NovaSeq 6000. The public reads were quality trimmed at Q25 with fastp and then assembled into clones with MiXCR by TCRdb, keeping productive beta chains. Each CDR3 protein appears once, grouped with its most common genes and DNA. The sample table lists around 49,000 distinct CDR3 sequences, 27% of them with a count of one. About 41% of the sample rests with the top ten. Sequenced material: PBMCs or a T cell subset sorted from them (not recorded which). The receptors derive from a man aged 18-30 years who had mild COVID-19 (a few samples of this study predate the infection). The sample titles of this study are shuffled in the database, so cell type and time point are left out; the donor was told from shared clones.

This clonotype has a handful of counts. The rearrangement links TRBV20-1 to TRBJ2-7; 7 bases fit TRBD1. CDR1 is DFQATT, CDR2 SNEGSKA, per germline (reference sequence). V trimming: 5 bases; J trimming: 3 bases; junction bases outside the gene matches: 4. There are 12 residues in the CDR3. In nucleotides, the CDR3 is TGCAGTGCTCGGGACAGACACTACGAGCAGTACTTC. The encoded protein is CSARDRHYEQYF.

This chain uses TRBV12-3 or TRBV12-4 with TRBJ2-1; 7 bases map to TRBD2. This CDR3 has 15 amino acids. With V trimmed by 4 bases and J by 7 bases, 10 bases remained unmatched. The CDR3 sequence is CASSSPPAGRNEQFF. The CDR3 DNA reads TGTGCCAGCAGTTCCCCTCCAGCGGGGAGGAATGAGCAGTTCTTC.

This clonotype turned up a few times. The chain is built from TRBV4-1 and TRBJ2-5; TRBD1 aligns across 10 bases. CDR1 is MGHRA, CDR2 YSYEKL, per germline. This CDR3 is 16 amino acids long. Unmatched junction bases numbered 9, after V lost 3 bases and J lost 5 bases. The CDR3, as DNA: TGCGCCAGCAGCCAGGCCCTCCAGGGACAGGGGGAGACCCAGTACTTC. This sequence encodes CASSQALQGQGETQYF.

This chain joins TRBV5-1 and TRBJ2-3; D is unresolved. The V gene's germline CDR1 is SGHRS and CDR2 YFSETQ. Trimming left V 6 bases short and J 2 bases short, with 4 bases between. CDR3 length: 11 amino acids. In nucleotides, the CDR3 is TGCGCCAGCACCTTCACAGATACGCAGTATTTT. It yields the protein CASTFTDTQYF.

This clonotype turned up a few times. The CDR3 region is CASSQRGQNQPQHF. DNA of the CDR3: TGTGCCAGCAGCCAAAGGGGCCAGAATCAGCCCCAGCATTTT. This chain links TRBV3-1 with TRBJ1-5, with D tentatively TRBD1 (5 bases). V gave up 2 bases and J gave up 4 bases, with 9 bases separating them. CDR1 LGHDT and CDR2 YNNKEL come from the germline V gene (reference sequence). The CDR3 is 14 amino acids.

This clonotype was counted a few times. The chain employs TRBV4-3 and TRBJ1-2, with D hard to call. This CDR3 is 15 amino acids long. Deletions cut 0 bases from V and 5 bases from J, with 13 bases between. Germline loops: CDR1 LGHNA, CDR2 YSLEER. The CDR3 is CASSQESRQPYGYTF. The CDR3 DNA reads TGCGCCAGCAGCCAAGAGAGCCGGCAGCCTTATGGCTACACCTTC.

Comment on this clonotype: One junction end disagrees with the germline gene, perhaps due to a read error. The V and J genes are TRBV12-3 or TRBV12-4 and TRBJ2-3; 9 nucleotides line up with TRBD2. CDR3 length: 15 residues. Here the CDR3 DNA reads TGTGCCAGCAGTCTAGCGGGACTACGCACAGATACGCAGTATTTT. This encodes CASSLAGLRTDTQYF.

The chain uses TRBV14 and TRBJ2-1, with a tentative D call TRBD2 (6 bases). CDR1 and CDR2 (germline): SGHDN, FVKESK. The CDR3 is 13 amino acids. V lost 4 bases to trimming and J lost 7 bases, with 11 bases between them. The CDR3 reads CASSLGGANEQFF. The CDR3, as DNA: TGTGCCAGCAGCCTAGGCGGGGCAAATGAGCAGTTCTTC. The complete variable domain, with remaining parts taken from reference TRBV14 and TRBJ2-1, reads EAGVTQFPSHSVIEKGQTVTLRCDPISGHDNLYWYRRVMGKEIKFLLHFVKESKQDESGMPNNRFLAERTGGTYSTLKVQPAELEDSGVYFCASSLGGANEQFFGPGTRLTVL.

The chain joins TRBV5-1 to TRBJ1-1, with a weak D call TRBD1 (5 bases). Germline CDR1 and CDR2: SGHRS and YFSETQ. V dropped 0 bases and J dropped 4 bases, with 19 bases sitting between them. The CDR3 covers 17 residues. CDR3 residues: CASSLAEGRVLGTEAFF. DNA for the CDR3: TGCGCCAGCAGCTTGGCCGAAGGCAGGGTGTTGGGCACTGAAGCTTTCTTT.

This clonotype was counted between two and nine times. The chain combines TRBV15 with TRBJ2-3; D remains unclear. The V gene's germline CDR1 is LNHNV and CDR2 YYDKDF (reference sequence). Trimming removed 7 bases from V and 2 bases from J, with 10 bases in between. The CDR3 is 13 amino acids. In nucleotides, the CDR3 is TGTGCCACCACCCACCCGCCCACAGATACGCAGTATTTT. It is translated as CATTHPPTDTQYF.

This chain links TRBV4-2 with TRBJ1-5; 7 bases line up with TRBD1. There are 15 residues in the CDR3. V dropped 0 bases and J dropped 6; count of bases not matched to a gene: 5. Germline V lookup: CDR1 LGHNA, CDR2 YNFKEQ. In DNA, the CDR3 is TGTGCCAGCAGCCAAGAAGTGCAGGGGGTTCAGCCCCAGCATTTT. Translated: CASSQEVQGVQPQHF.

This clonotype came up a few times. The chain is built from TRBV7-8 and TRBJ2-1; D uncertain. Germline V gives CDR1 SGHVS, CDR2 FQNEAQ. The CDR3 sequence is 13 residues long. Trimming left V 5 bases short and J 8 bases short, with 13 bases between. The CDR3 region has the DNA TGTGCCAGCAGCCCCGGACCGGGCGATGAGCAGTTCTTC. Residues: CASSPGPGDEQFF.

The genes are TRBV7-9 and TRBJ2-7; D perhaps matches TRBD2 (5 bases). The CDR3 sequence is 14 residues long. V lost 5 bases and J 3 bases, leaving 14 bases between the germline ends. Germline V CDR1 and CDR2: SEHNR, FQNEAQ (reference sequence). The CDR3 coding sequence is TGTGCCAGCAGCGGAGGCCTTTACAGCTACGAGCAGTACTTC. Protein product: CASSGGLYSYEQYF.

This clonotype was seen a handful of times. V usage is TRBV5-6 and J usage is TRBJ2-2; D might be TRBD1 (6 bases). CDR1 and CDR2 (germline): SGHDT, YYEEEE. The length of the CDR3 is 15 residues. V lost 0 bases, J lost 3 bases, and 9 bases lay in between. The CDR3 region is CASSLDRADTGELFF. The CDR3 DNA reads TGTGCCAGCAGCTTGGACAGGGCCGACACCGGGGAGCTGTTTTTT.

This clonotype was observed a handful of times. The CDR3 sequence: CAISAAYEQYF. The DNA of the CDR3 is TGTGCCATCAGTGCGGCCTACGAGCAGTACTTC. The chain carries TRBV10-3 and TRBJ2-7; no reliable D call. Germline CDR1 reads ENHRY; CDR2 reads SYGVKD. The CDR3 is 11 residues long. The V and J ends lost 4 bases and 2 bases respectively, with 3 bases between them.

A few counts support this clonotype. The rearrangement links TRBV4-1 to TRBJ2-7; no firm D call. The V gene lost 1 base and the J gene lost 2 bases, with 9 bases spanning the gap. The CDR3 covers 14 residues. The germline CDR1 and CDR2 sequences are MGHRA and YSYEKL. The CDR3 bases are TGCGCCAGCAGCCAAGCCTCCTGGGCCTACGAGCAGTACTTC. This sequence encodes CASSQASWAYEQYF.

This rearrangement joins TRBV9 to TRBJ2-3; 14 bases map to TRBD2. V lost 4 bases, J lost 0 bases, and 4 bases stayed unmatched. The CDR3 extends over 17 amino acids. Germline V lookup: CDR1 SGDLS, CDR2 YYNGEE. This chain's CDR3 is CASSPRTSGGSTDTQYF. The DNA of the CDR3 is TGTGCCAGCAGCCCTCGGACTAGCGGGGGGAGCACAGATACGCAGTATTTT.